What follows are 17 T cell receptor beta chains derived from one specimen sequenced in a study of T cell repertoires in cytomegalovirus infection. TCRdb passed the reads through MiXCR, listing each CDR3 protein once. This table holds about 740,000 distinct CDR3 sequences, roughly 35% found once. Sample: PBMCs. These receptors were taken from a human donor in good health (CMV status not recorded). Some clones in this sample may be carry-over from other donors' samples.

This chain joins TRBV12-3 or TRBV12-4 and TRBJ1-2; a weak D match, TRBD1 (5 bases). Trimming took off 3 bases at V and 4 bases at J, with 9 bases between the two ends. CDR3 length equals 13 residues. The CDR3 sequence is CASSFSGGYGYTF. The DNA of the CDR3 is TGTGCCAGCAGTTTCTCCGGGGGCTATGGCTACACCTTC.

The CDR3 sequence is CASSPPTQGTYEQYF. The CDR3 bases are TGTGCCAGCAGTCCACCCACACAGGGGACCTACGAGCAGTACTTC. J is TRBJ2-7 and V is TRBV28, with TRBD1 matching 7 bases. Germline CDR1 reads MDHEN; CDR2 reads SYDVKM. The CDR3 is 15 residues long. V shed 5 bases and J 2 bases; nucleotides not matched to a gene: 9.

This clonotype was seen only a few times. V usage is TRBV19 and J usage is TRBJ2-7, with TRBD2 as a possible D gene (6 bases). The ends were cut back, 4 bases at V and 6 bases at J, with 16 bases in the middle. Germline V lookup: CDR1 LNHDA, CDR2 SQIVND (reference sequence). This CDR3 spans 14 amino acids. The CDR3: CASSRGGTSGEQYF. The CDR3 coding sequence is TGTGCCAGTAGTAGGGGCGGGACCTCGGGCGAGCAGTACTTC.

Here the CDR3 reads CASSIAVGGYEQYF. CDR3 sequence (DNA): TGTGCCAGTAGTATAGCGGTAGGGGGGTACGAGCAGTACTTC. The gene calls are TRBV19 and TRBJ2-7; the D call may be TRBD1 or TRBD2 (6 bases each). Germline CDR1 reads LNHDA; CDR2 reads SQIVND (reference sequence). The CDR3 spans 14 residues. V was cut by 1 base and J by 4 bases, with 11 bases left in between.

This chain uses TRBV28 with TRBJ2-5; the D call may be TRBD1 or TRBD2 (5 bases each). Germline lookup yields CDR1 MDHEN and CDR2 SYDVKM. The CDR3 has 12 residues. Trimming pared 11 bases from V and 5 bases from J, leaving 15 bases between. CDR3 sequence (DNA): TGTGCCTCGGGACCTGTATGGGAGACCCAGTACTTC. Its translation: CASGPVWETQYF.

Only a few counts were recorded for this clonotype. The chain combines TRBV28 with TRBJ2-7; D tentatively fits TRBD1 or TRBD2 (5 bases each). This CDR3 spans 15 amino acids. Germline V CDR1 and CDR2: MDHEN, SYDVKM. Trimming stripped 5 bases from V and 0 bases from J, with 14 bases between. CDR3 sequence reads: CASSPGSKSSYEQYF. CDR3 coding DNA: TGTGCCAGCAGTCCAGGGAGTAAATCCTCCTACGAGCAGTACTTC.

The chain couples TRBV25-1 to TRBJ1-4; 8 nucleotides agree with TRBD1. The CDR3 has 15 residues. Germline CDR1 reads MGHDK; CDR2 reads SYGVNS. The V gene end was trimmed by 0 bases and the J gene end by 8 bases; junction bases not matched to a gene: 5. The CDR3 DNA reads TGTGCCAGCAGTGAATATCGCAGGGGGCAGGAAAAACTGTTTTTT. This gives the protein CASSEYRRGQEKLFF.

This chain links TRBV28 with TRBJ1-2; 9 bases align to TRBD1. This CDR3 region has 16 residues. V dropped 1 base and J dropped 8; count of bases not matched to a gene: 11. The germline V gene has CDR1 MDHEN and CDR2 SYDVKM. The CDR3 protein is CASSLSTATGGRGYTF. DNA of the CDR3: TGTGCCAGCAGTTTATCCACAGCAACAGGGGGCAGGGGCTACACCTTC.

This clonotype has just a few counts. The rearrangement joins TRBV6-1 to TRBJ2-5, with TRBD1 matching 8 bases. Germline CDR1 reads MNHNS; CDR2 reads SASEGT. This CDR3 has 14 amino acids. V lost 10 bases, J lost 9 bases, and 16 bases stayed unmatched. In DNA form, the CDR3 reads TGTGCCACCCAACAGGGGGGCTCGGGTGTCTCCCAGTACTTC. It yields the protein CATQQGGSGVSQYF.

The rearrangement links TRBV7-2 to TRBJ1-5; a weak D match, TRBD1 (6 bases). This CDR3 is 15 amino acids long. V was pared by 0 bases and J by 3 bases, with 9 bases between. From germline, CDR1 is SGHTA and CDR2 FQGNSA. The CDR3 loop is CASSLAWGPNQPQHF. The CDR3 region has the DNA TGTGCCAGCAGCTTAGCTTGGGGGCCCAATCAGCCCCAGCATTTT.

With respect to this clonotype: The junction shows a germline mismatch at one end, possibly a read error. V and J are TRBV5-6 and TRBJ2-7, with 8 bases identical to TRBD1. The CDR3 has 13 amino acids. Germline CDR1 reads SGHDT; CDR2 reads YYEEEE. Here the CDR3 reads CVSSLGQVYEQYF. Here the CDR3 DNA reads TGTGTCAGCAGCCTGGGACAGGTTTACGAGCAGTACTTC.

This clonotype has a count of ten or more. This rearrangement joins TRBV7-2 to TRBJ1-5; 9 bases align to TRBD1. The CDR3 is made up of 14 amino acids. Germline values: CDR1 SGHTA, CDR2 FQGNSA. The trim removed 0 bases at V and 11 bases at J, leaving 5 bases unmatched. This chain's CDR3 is CASSLAGQGVTQHF. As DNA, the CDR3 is TGTGCCAGCAGCTTAGCGGGACAGGGTGTCACCCAGCATTTT.

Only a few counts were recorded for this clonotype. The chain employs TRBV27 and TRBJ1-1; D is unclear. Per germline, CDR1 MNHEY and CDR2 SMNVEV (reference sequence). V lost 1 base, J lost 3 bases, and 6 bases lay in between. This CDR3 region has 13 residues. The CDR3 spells CASSLFRYTEAFF. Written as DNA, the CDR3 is TGTGCCAGCAGTTTATTCCGCTACACTGAAGCTTTCTTT.

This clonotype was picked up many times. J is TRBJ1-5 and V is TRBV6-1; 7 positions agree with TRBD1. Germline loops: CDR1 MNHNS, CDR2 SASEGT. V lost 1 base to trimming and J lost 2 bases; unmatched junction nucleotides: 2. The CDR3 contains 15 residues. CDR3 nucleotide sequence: TGTGCCAGCAGTGAAGAGGGGACAGGCAATCAGCCCCAGCATTTT. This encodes CASSEEGTGNQPQHF.

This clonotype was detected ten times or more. The CDR3 loop reads CASSLRGSGGSDTQYF. The CDR3 region has the DNA TGTGCCAGCAGCTTACGGGGTAGCGGGGGGTCAGATACGCAGTATTTT. The chain carries TRBV7-3 and TRBJ2-3; 10 positions match TRBD2. V lost 2 bases and J lost 4; bases outside the gene matches: 6. Germline V gives CDR1 SGHTA, CDR2 FQGTGA. The CDR3 loop spans 16 amino acids.

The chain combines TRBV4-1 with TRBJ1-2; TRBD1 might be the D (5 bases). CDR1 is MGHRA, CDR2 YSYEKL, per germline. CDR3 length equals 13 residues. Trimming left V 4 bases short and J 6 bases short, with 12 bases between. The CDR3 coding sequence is TGCGCCAGCAGCCCCCTCCGGGGGAATGGCTACACCTTC. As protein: CASSPLRGNGYTF.

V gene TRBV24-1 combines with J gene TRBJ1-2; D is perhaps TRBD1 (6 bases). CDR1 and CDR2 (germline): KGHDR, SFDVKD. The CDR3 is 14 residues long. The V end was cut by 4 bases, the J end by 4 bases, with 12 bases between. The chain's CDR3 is CATSDLTGFYGYTF. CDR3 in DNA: TGTGCCACCAGTGACCTTACAGGGTTCTATGGCTACACCTTC.